The clone carrying this T cell receptor (beta chain) appeared once. Its antigen is unidentified. Cell sorting via CD45RO/CCR7/CD25/CD127/CD95/CD27 was performed to obtain CD4+ naive, central memory, regulatory and stem cell-like memory cells. Germline V gene data show CDR1 as SQVTM and CDR2 as ANQGSEA. The CDR3 runs to 15 residues. Deletions cut 5 bases from V and 1 base from J, with 17 bases between. The study reverse transcribed the entire isolated RNA, so it sequenced expressed TCRB transcripts. Produced via immunoSEQ multiplex PCR; TCRdb's table is partial and in-frame only. The sample has around 150,000 clones, roughly 59% seen once. This sample is part of a study of beta chain features in type 1 diabetes. Points from the study as a whole: Patients showed naive, central memory and Treg TCRB repertoires that appeared more similar than those of healthy donors. The study notes PCR might favor shorter templates equally in patients and controls. TCRB CDR3s were moderately but significantly shorter in Type 1 diabetes patients in all four CD4+ subsets.

The specimen was naive CD4+ T cells from blood. The TCR sequence derives from a man aged 25 to 40 with type 1 diabetes. The rearrangement uses TRBV29-1 and TRBJ2-5; D is perhaps TRBD2 (5 bases). The DNA of the CDR3 is TGCAGCGTTCAGGATTTGGAGGACCTCCAAGAGACCCAGTACTTC. Residues: CSVQDLEDLQETQYF.